Shown below are 28 T cell receptor beta chains from a single sample sequenced in a study of T cell clonality in common variable immunodeficiency. TCRdb keeps only in-frame clones here, not all; method: immunoSEQ multiplex PCR. The repertoire yields some 32,000 clones, none seen only once; the top ten contain 4.5%. Sequenced input: peripheral blood mononuclear cells. The source is a person aged 18-69 years in good health.

This clone was recorded many times. The read comes to an end 3 residues before the CDR3 does, leaving the germline J gene to fill in the end. The chain combines TRBV7-3 with TRBJ2-1, with 10 bases that match TRBD2. This CDR3 contains 14 residues. Germline assignment: CDR1 SGHTA and CDR2 FQGTGA. The junction had 5 bases not matched to a gene; V was cut back by 7 bases and J by 5 bases. This CDR3 reads CASKGLAEHNEQFF. The CDR3 DNA, read in part, is TGTGCCAGCAAAGGACTAGCGGAGCACAATGAG.

This clone was observed a handful of times. The observed sequence ends 3 residues before the CDR3 terminus, with the missing tail filled in from the germline J gene. The chain joins TRBV2 to TRBJ1-5; 7 bases are a match to TRBD1. The CDR3 length is 15 residues. Germline loops: CDR1 SNHLY, CDR2 FYNNEI. The V and J ends lost 5 bases and 0 bases, in that order; junction bases with no gene match: 4. The CDR3 region is CASSLGQDSNQPQHF. The part of the CDR3 DNA that was read is TGTGCCAGCAGTCTCGGACAGGATAGCAATCAGCCC.

This clone was seen at least ten times. CDR3 DNA, as far as it was read: TGTGCCAGCAGTCTAAACAATGAG. It codes for CASSLNNE. The complete CDR3 protein is CASSLNNEQFF. The genes are TRBV12-3 or TRBV12-4 and TRBJ2-1; no firm D call. The sequenced fragment ends 3 residues before the CDR3 boundary, so the rest is inferred from the germline J gene. This CDR3 has 11 residues. The V end was cut by 5 bases, the J end by 5 bases, with 4 bases between.

As for this clone: Coverage ceases 3 residues before the CDR3 finishes, and the germline J gene fills in the end. The chain couples TRBV11-3 to TRBJ2-7, with D possibly TRBD1 on 5 matching bases. V lost 1 base to trimming and J lost 4 bases, with 5 bases between them. Germline values: CDR1 SGHNT, CDR2 YENEEA. The CDR3 length is 12 residues. The CDR3 spells CASSLAGYEQYF. Incomplete CDR3 DNA: TGTGCCAGCAGCTTAGCAGGGTACGAG.

This clone was seen at least ten times. The CDR3 goes on 3 residues after the read ends, and that part is filled in from the germline J gene. This chain joins TRBV7-2 and TRBJ2-3, with D possibly TRBD1 on 5 matching bases. Germline V gene data show CDR1 as SGHTA and CDR2 as FQGNSA. The CDR3 covers 13 residues. Trimming pared 5 bases from V and 5 bases from J, leaving 11 bases between. CDR3 protein: CASSDRGGDTQYF. The covered CDR3 bases are TGTGCCAGCAGCGATAGGGGTGGAGATACG.

On this clone: A much larger clone lies one base from this, so it may be a read error. Read coverage stops 3 residues before the CDR3 terminus; the germline J gene supplies the remainder. The chain carries TRBV30 and TRBJ1-4, with a possible D match to TRBD1 (5 bases). The CDR3 covers 15 residues. Looked up from germline, CDR1 is GTSNPN and CDR2 is SVGIG (reference sequence). The sequenced part of the CDR3 DNA is TGTGCCTGGAGTCCCTTTGGTAGAGGGGATGGGCCA. It codes for CAWSPFGRGDGP. The whole CDR3 protein is CAWSPFGRGDGPLFF.

Ten or more counts support this clone. The CDR3 end lies 3 residues beyond the end of the read and is filled in from the germline J gene. This chain uses TRBV5-1 with TRBJ2-5, with TRBD2 matching over 7 bases. Germline CDR1 is SGHRS and CDR2 is YFSETQ. The V gene end was trimmed by 4 bases and the J gene end by 2 bases; junction bases not matched to a gene: 5. The CDR3 consists of 14 residues. This CDR3 is CASSPTSAQETQYF. Incomplete CDR3 DNA: TGCGCCAGCAGCCCTACTAGCGCACAAGAGACC.

A remark on this clone: Read coverage stops 3 residues before the CDR3 terminus; the germline J gene supplies the remainder. The chain couples TRBV30 to TRBJ2-5; D unclear. Germline loops: CDR1 GTSNPN, CDR2 SVGIG (reference sequence). The CDR3 length is 14 residues. V lost 2 bases, J lost 2 bases, and 12 bases lay in between. CDR3 sequence: CAWSSGVTQETQYF. Incomplete CDR3 DNA: TGTGCCTGGAGTAGTGGTGTCACACAAGAGACC.

This clone was detected many times. The chain's CDR3 is CASSDRVSGANVLTF. CDR3 DNA, as far as it was read: TGTGCCAGCAGCGACAGGGTCTCTGGGGCCAACGTC. The rearrangement joins TRBV7-6 to TRBJ2-6; 7 nucleotides line up with TRBD1. The sequence runs out 3 residues before the end of the CDR3; the remainder is reconstructed from the germline J gene. Germline V gives CDR1 SGHVS, CDR2 FNYEAQ. CDR3 length equals 15 residues. V trimming: 5 bases; J trimming: 0 bases; junction bases outside the gene matches: 1. The full variable domain, rest sourced from reference TRBV7-6 and TRBJ2-6, is GAGVSQSPRYKVTKRGQDVALRCDPISGHVSLYWYRQALGQGPEFLTYFNYEAQQDKSGLPNDRFSAERPEGSISTLTIQRTEQRDSAMYRCASSDRVSGANVLTFGAGSRLTVL.

This clone was seen many times. CDR3 sequence reads: CSALQRERINTQYF. The sequenced part of the CDR3 DNA is TGCAGCGCCCTCCAGCGGGAGAGGATAAATACG. The genes are TRBV20-1 and TRBJ2-3; 8 bases fit TRBD2. Read sequence stops 3 residues before the CDR3 end, and the germline J gene provides the missing end. Germline CDR1 and CDR2: DFQATT and SNEGSKA (reference sequence). The CDR3 loop spans 14 amino acids.

At least ten counts were recorded for this clone. Coverage ceases 3 residues before the CDR3 finishes, and the germline J gene fills in the end. The chain links TRBV19 to TRBJ2-2; 7 positions match TRBD2. This CDR3 spans 18 amino acids. The ends lost 11 bases at V and 0 bases at J; junction bases unmatched: 18. Germline CDR1 and CDR2: LNHDA and SQIVND (reference sequence). The CDR3 spells CAATFQWRGNANTGELFF. Incomplete CDR3 DNA: TGTGCCGCCACCTTTCAGTGGCGGGGGAACGCGAACACCGGGGAG.

Details on this clone: The read comes to an end 3 residues before the CDR3 does, leaving the germline J gene to fill in the end. This chain joins TRBV29-1 and TRBJ2-5; 9 bases agree with TRBD1. Germline CDR1 is SQVTM and CDR2 is ANQGSEA. V dropped 4 bases and J dropped 4; count of bases not matched to a gene: 7. The CDR3 is 14 residues long. CDR3 region: CSVGGGTGRETQYF. The covered CDR3 bases are TGCAGCGTTGGTGGGGGGACAGGGAGAGAGACC.

This clone has a count of ten or more. The read terminates 3 residues before the CDR3 end, so the remaining end is supplied by the germline J gene. J is TRBJ1-5 and V is TRBV20-1; 8 bases agree with TRBD1. Per the germline V gene, CDR1 is DFQATT and CDR2 is SNEGSKA (reference sequence). The CDR3 consists of 17 residues. The ends lost 6 bases at V and 0 bases at J; junction bases unmatched: 13. CDR3 loop: CSAQGGTGSYSNQPQHF. The covered CDR3 bases are TGCAGTGCGCAAGGGGGGACAGGATCTTATAGCAATCAGCCC.

As to this clone: This sequence may be a read error, since a much larger clone differs from it by one base. Read sequence stops 3 residues before the CDR3 end, and the germline J gene provides the missing end. The V gene is TRBV7-3, the J gene TRBJ2-2; perhaps TRBD1 as D (5 bases). The CDR3 is 16 residues long. Germline CDR1 and CDR2: SGHTA and FQGTGA. The covered CDR3 bases are TGTGCCAGCGGCTTCAGGGCCGTGTCTGGGGCCAACGTG. This encodes CASGFRAVSGANV. The CDR3 in its entirety is CASGFRAVSGANVLFF.

Details on this clone: Sequencing ends 3 residues short of the CDR3 end; the germline J gene provides the rest. The chain employs TRBV18 and TRBJ1-1; possible D gene TRBD1, 5 bases. The germline CDR1 and CDR2 sequences are KGHSH and LQKENI. This CDR3 region has 12 residues. The CDR3 here is CASSPRGPEAFF. Incomplete CDR3 DNA: TGTGCCAGCTCACCTAGGGGCCCCGAA.

This clone was seen repeatedly, ten times or more. The read falls 3 residues short of the CDR3 end, and the missing part is taken from the germline J gene. V is TRBV19 and J is TRBJ1-1; 7 bases line up with TRBD1. The germline V gene encodes CDR1 LNHDA and CDR2 SQIVND (reference sequence). The CDR3 runs 13 residues. With V trimmed by 7 bases and J by 3 bases, 5 bases remained unmatched. The CDR3: CASIEGQYTEAFF. The DNA read from the CDR3 is TGTGCCAGTATTGAGGGACAGTACACTGAA. Drawing the rest from reference TRBV19 and TRBJ1-1, the complete variable domain is DGGITQSPKYLFRKEGQNVTLSCEQNLNHDAMYWYRQDPGQGLRLIYYSQIVNDFQKGDIAEGYSVSREKKESFPLTVTSAQKNPTAFYLCASIEGQYTEAFFGQGTRLTVV.

On this clone: The CDR3 end lies 3 residues beyond the end of the read and is filled in from the germline J gene. This chain connects TRBV20-1 to TRBJ1-2; 9 bases match TRBD1. The CDR3 is 15 residues long. Trimming at V came to 1 base and at J to 4 bases, leaving 7 bases not matched to a gene. The germline gives CDR1 DFQATT, CDR2 SNEGSKA (reference sequence). CDR3 sequence reads: CSARAWTGDVYGYTF. The sequenced part of the CDR3 DNA is TGCAGTGCTAGAGCTTGGACAGGGGATGTCTATGGC.

This clone was recorded at least ten times. The read terminates 3 residues before the CDR3 end, so the remaining end is supplied by the germline J gene. The J gene is TRBJ1-2, the V gene TRBV5-1; maybe TRBD1 (5 bases). Germline CDR1 SGHRS, CDR2 YFSETQ. The CDR3 is 14 residues long. The sequenced part of the CDR3 DNA is TGCGCCAGCAGCTTGGGAGGGGCGACTTGGGGC. It specifies CASSLGGATWG. The full CDR3 reads CASSLGGATWGYTF. Combining the CDR3 with reference TRBV5-1 and TRBJ1-2 gives the whole variable domain KAGVTQTPRYLIKTRGQQVTLSCSPISGHRSVSWYQQTPGQGLQFLFEYFSETQRNKGNFPGRFSGRQFSNSRSEMNVSTLELGDSALYLCASSLGGATWGYTFGSGTRLTVV.

Details on this clone: The DNA ends 3 residues before the CDR3 does, and the rest of the CDR3 is filled in from the germline J gene. The chain carries TRBV5-1 and TRBJ2-1, with 7 bases identical to TRBD2. Germline CDR1 is SGHRS and CDR2 is YFSETQ. The V segment lost 0 bases and the J segment 8 bases; nucleotides outside the gene matches: 8. This CDR3 has 15 residues. Partial CDR3 DNA: TGCGCCAGCAGCTTGGAGGGACTAAGTCGGCATGAG. Residues: CASSLEGLSRHE. From start to end, the CDR3 is CASSLEGLSRHEQFF.

This clone appeared many times. The missing CDR3 end, 3 residues past where the read stops, is filled in from the germline J gene. The gene calls are TRBV6-2 or TRBV6-3 and TRBJ1-6, with TRBD1 matching over 7 bases. From germline, CDR1 is MNHEY and CDR2 SVGEGT. With 6 bases clipped from V and 0 bases from J, the junction kept 5 bases outside the gene matches. CDR3 length equals 16 residues. Partial CDR3 DNA: TGTGCCAGCAGCCGGACAGGCGGCTCCTATAATTCACCC. Amino acid sequence: CASSRTGGSYNSP. The entire CDR3 sequence reads CASSRTGGSYNSPLHF.

This clone has a count of ten or more. The CDR3 end is not reached by the read, which stops 3 residues before it; the germline J gene fills it in. V gene TRBV18 combines with J gene TRBJ1-1; no reliable D call. V was clipped by 2 bases and J by 5 bases, with 6 bases between them. Germline V gene sequence: CDR1 KGHSH, CDR2 LQKENI. The CDR3 covers 12 residues. The CDR3 bases that were read are TGTGCCAGCTCACCAGAACGGACTGAA. Protein sequence: CASSPERTE. The complete CDR3 sequence is CASSPERTEAFF.

This clone was counted between two and nine times. The read terminates 3 residues before the CDR3 end, so the remaining end is supplied by the germline J gene. J is TRBJ2-1 and V is TRBV6-1; TRBD1 might be the D (6 bases). CDR1 MNHNS and CDR2 SASEGT come from the germline V gene. The CDR3 runs to 16 residues. Trimming pared 0 bases from V and 3 bases from J, leaving 12 bases between. This CDR3 is CASSEAGALFYNEQFF. The CDR3 DNA, read in part, is TGTGCCAGCAGTGAAGCGGGGGCACTTTTCTACAATGAG.

The sample holds many counts of this clone. The read halts 3 residues ahead of the CDR3 end, with the missing end drawn from the germline J gene. This chain uses TRBV7-8 with TRBJ1-2, with a possible D match to TRBD1 (5 bases). The CDR3 has 15 amino acids. Germline assignment: CDR1 SGHVS and CDR2 FQNEAQ. Trimming stripped 1 base from V and 5 bases from J, with 14 bases between. This CDR3 reads CASSLVSGSLYGYTF. The DNA read from the CDR3 is TGTGCCAGCAGCTTAGTTTCAGGGTCCCTTTATGGC. Full variable domain (missing parts from reference TRBV7-8 and TRBJ1-2): GAGVSQSPRYKVAKRGQDVALRCDPISGHVSLFWYQQALGQGPEFLTYFQNEAQLDKSGLPSDRFFAERPEGSVSTLKIQRTQQEDSAVYLCASSLVSGSLYGYTFGSGTRLTVV.

This clone was observed many times. CDR3 DNA (partial): TGTGCCAGCAGTTTTGACAGATCTAACTATGGC. Protein product: CASSFDRSNYG. The full CDR3 protein is CASSFDRSNYGYTF. The V and J genes are TRBV7-9 and TRBJ1-2, with a weak D call TRBD1 (5 bases). From the germline J gene comes the end of the CDR3, since the read stops 3 residues before it. Germline V gene sequence: CDR1 SEHNR, CDR2 FQNEAQ (reference sequence). The CDR3 length is 14 residues. V gave up 6 bases and J gave up 0 bases, with 11 bases separating them.

This clone was seen repeatedly, ten times or more. The read falls 3 residues short of the CDR3 end, and the missing part is taken from the germline J gene. The chain uses TRBV7-3 and TRBJ2-1, with 8 bases fitting TRBD2. The CDR3 covers 14 residues. CDR1 and CDR2 (germline): SGHTA, FQGTGA. Trimming at V came to 5 bases and at J to 6 bases, leaving 6 bases not matched to a gene. This CDR3 reads CASSTGLAPNEQFF. CDR3 bases read: TGTGCCAGCAGCACAGGACTAGCCCCCAATGAG.

This clone came up many times. With the read ending 3 residues before the CDR3 end, the germline J gene is used to fill in that end. The chain links TRBV12-3 or TRBV12-4 to TRBJ2-2, with D possibly TRBD1 on 6 matching bases. The CDR3 spans 14 residues. The V end was cut by 7 bases, the J end by 4 bases, with 13 bases between. Incomplete CDR3 DNA: TGTGCCAGCACCCGGATAGGGGGCACCGGGGAG. Protein product: CASTRIGGTGE. The CDR3 as a whole reads CASTRIGGTGELFF.

This clone showed up many times. The read stops 3 residues short of the end of the CDR3; the missing end is completed from the germline J gene. V and J are TRBV12-3 or TRBV12-4 and TRBJ1-5, with D possibly TRBD1 on 5 matching bases. The CDR3 extends over 15 amino acids. V was shortened by 4 bases and J by 2 bases, with 12 bases between the two germline ends. The CDR3 loop reads CASSSQVFGNQPQHF. The CDR3 bases that were read are TGTGCCAGCAGTTCACAGGTTTTTGGCAATCAGCCC.

This clone was counted at least ten times. The sequenced fragment ends 3 residues before the CDR3 boundary, so the rest is inferred from the germline J gene. The V gene is TRBV5-1, the J gene TRBJ2-2, with D perhaps matching TRBD1 (5 bases). Germline V CDR1 and CDR2: SGHRS, YFSETQ. Trimming pared 2 bases from V and 3 bases from J, leaving 8 bases between. This CDR3 is built from 14 residues. The CDR3 reads CASSFQGDTGELFF. Incomplete CDR3 DNA: TGCGCCAGCAGCTTCCAAGGGGACACCGGGGAG.